The present T cell receptor beta chain was sequenced within a study of cytomegalovirus exposure and HLA in healthy donors. The PCR was carried out with 60 Vbeta primers and 13 Jbeta primers. TCRdb's copy holds only in-frame clones and misses some; the assay was immunoSEQ multiplex PCR. This table holds around 130,000 clones, about 73% found once. Trimming cost V 0 bases and J 8 bases, with 8 bases left between them. This CDR3 is 13 amino acids long. Per the germline V gene, CDR1 is SGHTA and CDR2 is FQGTGA. V and J are TRBV7-3 and TRBJ2-1, with D perhaps TRBD2 (6 bases). Sequencing used PBMCs. This TCR came from a human donor in good health. The CDR3 reads CASSLTAGHEQFF. As DNA, the CDR3 is TGTGCCAGCAGCTTAACGGCGGGACATGAGCAGTTCTTC. Full variable domain (rest looked up from reference TRBV7-3 and TRBJ2-1): GAGVSQTPSNKVTEKGKYVELRCDPISGHTALYWYRQSLGQGPEFLIYFQGTGAADDSGLPNDRFFAVRPEGSVSTLKIQRTERGDSAVYLCASSLTAGHEQFFGPGTRLTVL.